This T cell receptor beta chain was identified in a study of T cell responses to AZD1222 COVID-19 vaccine. Study-level findings and limits: Unmutated variant regions are reportedly the target of nearly half of TCRs that are spike-specific. Vaccine-associated CD4 TCRs spanned spike, dominant at 160-218 and 743-854. Sampled repertoires all dated from after the peak T cell response. Donors were mostly white British, more females; clonal diversity possibly underestimated.

About this clone: The antigen is undetermined.

Sequenced by immunoSEQ multiplex PCR; TCRdb stores in-frame clones only, minus some. The sample consists of about 83,000 clones, roughly 90% of them appearing once. V dropped 3 bases and J dropped 11 bases, with 10 bases sitting between them. The CDR3 loop spans 12 amino acids. The TCR originated in an adult in good health. The sequences come from peripheral blood, collected on day 0 of MenACWY control vaccination. This chain uses TRBV12-3 or TRBV12-4 with TRBJ1-4, with D uncertain. Here the CDR3 DNA reads TGTGCCAGCAGTTTCCTGGGCAGGAAACTGTTTTTT. This gives the protein CASSFLGRKLFF.